Detailed here is one T cell receptor beta chain. Germline trimming cut 3 bases from V and 1 base from J; bases unmatched to any gene: 7. This CDR3 has 16 residues. Germline V gene data show CDR1 as MDHEN and CDR2 as SYDVKM. This specimen comes from a study of shared clonotypes between healthy human individuals. Generated by immunoSEQ multiplex PCR, the TCRdb table keeps only in-frame clones and is missing some. Here the sample spans about a million clones, more than 60% being singletons. The gene calls are TRBV28 and TRBJ2-5; the match to TRBD2 covers 8 bases. This receptor was identified in a man younger than 35 in good health. Source material: memory CD4+ T cells sorted from blood. The subset here: CD45RA-negative fraction. The CDR3 loop is CASSFAPLAVQETQYF. The CDR3, as DNA: TGTGCCAGCAGTTTTGCCCCACTAGCGGTCCAAGAGACCCAGTACTTC.